Presented here are 15 T cell receptor beta chains from one specimen sequenced in a study of OX40 agonist ivuxolimab in advanced cancers. Measured with immunoSEQ multiplex PCR; TCRdb has only the in-frame clones, and not every one. The sample yields approximately 78,000 clones, around 89% seen once. Here the sequenced sample was CD4+ or CD8+ T cells sorted from blood, taken in a trial of the OX40 agonist ivuxolimab. The receptors shown here come from an adult with an advanced solid tumor such as melanoma, head and neck, liver or kidney cancer.

The V and J genes are TRBV20-1 and TRBJ1-1; D call uncertain. Germline CDR1 DFQATT, CDR2 SNEGSKA (reference sequence). Trimming removed 5 bases at V and 2 bases at J, with 6 bases between. The CDR3 extends over 11 amino acids. CDR3 in amino acids: CSAGVNTEAFF. CDR3 DNA sequence: TGCAGTGCTGGGGTTAACACTGAAGCTTTCTTT.

The chain employs TRBV9 and TRBJ2-2, with D maybe TRBD1 (5 bases). V lost 4 bases and J 2 bases, leaving 9 bases between the germline ends. The CDR3 has 14 residues. The V gene's germline CDR1 is SGDLS and CDR2 YYNGEE. In nucleotides, the CDR3 is TGTGCCAGCAGCATACAGGATAACACCGGGGAGCTGTTTTTT. This sequence encodes CASSIQDNTGELFF.

A word on this clone: Distinct nucleotide sequences in the sample also encode this CDR3. The J gene is TRBJ2-7, the V gene TRBV7-9; weak D call: TRBD2 (5 bases). V lost 0 bases and J lost 2, with 5 bases in between. The CDR3 is made up of 13 amino acids. CDR1 is SEHNR and CDR2 is FQNEAQ in the germline V gene (reference sequence). This CDR3 reads CASSLAGAYEQYF. The DNA for the CDR3 is TGTGCCAGCAGCTTAGCGGGAGCCTACGAGCAGTACTTC.

In this sample, this clone turned up once. The V call is TRBV5-4, the J call TRBJ1-2; TRBD1 matches at 9 bases. Germline V gives CDR1 SGHNT, CDR2 YYREEE (reference sequence). The junction had 8 bases not matched to a gene; V was cut back by 3 bases and J by 8 bases. The CDR3 runs 14 residues. CDR3 DNA: TGTGCCAGCAGCTCACAACAGGGGGCTTGGGGCTACACCTTC. Translation: CASSSQQGAWGYTF.

This chain uses TRBV30 with TRBJ1-4; D unresolved. Germline V gene data show CDR1 as GTSNPN and CDR2 as SVGIG (reference sequence). The length of the CDR3 is 13 residues. Deletions cut 0 bases from V and 8 bases from J, with 10 bases between. The CDR3 sequence: CAWSVGVREKLFF. CDR3 coding DNA: TGTGCCTGGAGTGTGGGAGTTCGGGAAAAACTGTTTTTT.

This clone appeared once. The chain combines TRBV5-6 with TRBJ2-7; 8 positions match TRBD1. Germline V CDR1 and CDR2: SGHDT, YYEEEE. The CDR3 spans 15 residues. V was clipped by 0 bases and J by 2 bases; unmatched bases: 4. DNA for the CDR3: TGTGCCAGCAGCTTGGGGGGACAGGTGACCTACGAGCAGTACTTC. Protein sequence: CASSLGGQVTYEQYF.

The rearrangement joins TRBV15 to TRBJ1-3, with 7 bases matching TRBD1. There are 15 residues in the CDR3. Germline V CDR1 and CDR2: LNHNV, YYDKDF (reference sequence). The junction had 6 bases not matched to a gene; V was cut back by 3 bases and J by 4 bases. The CDR3 DNA reads as TGTGCCACCAGCAGGACGACAGGGCACGGAAACACCATATATTTT. Translation: CATSRTTGHGNTIYF.

The chain links TRBV6-5 to TRBJ1-4; perhaps TRBD1 as D (5 bases). The length of the CDR3 is 14 residues. Per the germline V gene, CDR1 is MNHEY and CDR2 is SVGAGI. V was shortened by 2 bases and J by 7 bases, with 11 bases between the two germline ends. Here the CDR3 DNA reads TGTGCCAGCAGTTACAGGGGCTTGGGTGAAAAACTGTTTTTT. Translated, it gives CASSYRGLGEKLFF.

The rearrangement links TRBV11-2 to TRBJ2-7; D remains ambiguous. CDR1 is SGHAT and CDR2 is FQNNGV in the germline V gene. This CDR3 contains 14 residues. Trimming cost V 5 bases and J 6 bases, with 17 bases left between them. This CDR3 is CASSPLPAVLEQYF. DNA of the CDR3: TGTGCCAGCAGCCCCCTTCCGGCGGTCCTCGAGCAGTACTTC.

A remark on this clone: This specimen includes other DNA sequences encoding the same CDR3. The chain employs TRBV28 and TRBJ2-7; D gene uncertain. The V gene's germline CDR1 is MDHEN and CDR2 SYDVKM. This CDR3 has 11 amino acids. Trimming shortened V by 4 bases and J by 3 bases, and 4 bases separated the two germline ends. This CDR3 is CASSSNYEQYF. CDR3 DNA sequence: TGTGCCAGCAGTTCAAACTACGAGCAGTACTTC.

The CDR3 reads CASVKGRWGRSTDTQYF. DNA of the CDR3: TGCGCCAGCGTCAAAGGTCGGTGGGGGCGTAGCACAGATACGCAGTATTTT. The gene calls are TRBV23-1 and TRBJ2-3; D might be TRBD1 (6 bases). TRBV23-1 is noted as an ORF with a role that remains uncertain. V lost 8 bases and J 0 bases, leaving 21 bases between the germline ends. The CDR3 is 17 residues long.

Only one count was recorded for this clone. This chain uses TRBV27 with TRBJ1-2; 10 positions agree with TRBD1. The length of the CDR3 is 14 residues. Germline V gene sequence: CDR1 MNHEY, CDR2 SMNVEV (reference sequence). The J segment lost 6 bases and the V segment lost 6 bases, leaving 7 bases of the junction unmatched. CDR3 sequence: CASRLTGTGDGYTF. In DNA, the CDR3 is TGTGCCAGCAGACTCACCGGGACAGGGGATGGCTACACCTTC.

The chain recombines TRBV7-2 with TRBJ2-3; D gene ambiguous. The CDR3 totals 12 residues. V was shortened by 3 bases and J by 5 bases, with 6 bases between the two germline ends. Germline CDR1 is SGHTA and CDR2 is FQGNSA. CDR3 protein: CASSLSIDTQYF. In DNA form, the CDR3 reads TGTGCCAGCAGCTTGTCTATAGATACGCAGTATTTT.

V usage is TRBV5-1 and J usage is TRBJ2-1; 14 bases fit TRBD2. The CDR3 is made up of 15 amino acids. Germline CDR1 is SGHRS and CDR2 is YFSETQ. V dropped 3 bases and J dropped 4; count of bases not matched to a gene: 0. The CDR3 DNA sequence: TGCGCCAGCAGCTGGACTAGCGGGGGGTACAATGAGCAGTTCTTC. This gives the protein CASSWTSGGYNEQFF.

In nucleotides, the CDR3 is TGTGCCAGCAGCCAAGCGGGACAGGGGAATCAGCCCCAGCATTTT. This codes for CASSQAGQGNQPQHF. The chain uses TRBV4-2 and TRBJ1-5; 10 bases map to TRBD1. Germline V CDR1 and CDR2: LGHNA, YNFKEQ. This CDR3 is built from 15 residues. V dropped 1 base and J dropped 4; count of bases not matched to a gene: 1.